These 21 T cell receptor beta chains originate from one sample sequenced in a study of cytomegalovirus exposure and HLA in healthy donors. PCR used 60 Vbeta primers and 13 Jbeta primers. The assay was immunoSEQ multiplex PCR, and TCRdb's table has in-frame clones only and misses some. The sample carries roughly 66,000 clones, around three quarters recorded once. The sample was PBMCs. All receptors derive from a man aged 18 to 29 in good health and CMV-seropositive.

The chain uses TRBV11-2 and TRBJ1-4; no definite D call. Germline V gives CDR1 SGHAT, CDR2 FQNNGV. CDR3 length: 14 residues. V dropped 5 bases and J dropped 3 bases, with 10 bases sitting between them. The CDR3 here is CASSTEVANEKLFF. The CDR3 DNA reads TGTGCCAGCAGCACTGAGGTGGCTAATGAAAAACTGTTTTTT. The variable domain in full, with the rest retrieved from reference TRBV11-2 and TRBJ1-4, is EAGVAQSPRYKIIEKRQSVAFWCNPISGHATLYWYQQILGQGPKLLIQFQNNGVVDDSQLPKDRFSAERLKGVDSTLKIQPAKLEDSAVYLCASSTEVANEKLFFGSGTQLSVL.

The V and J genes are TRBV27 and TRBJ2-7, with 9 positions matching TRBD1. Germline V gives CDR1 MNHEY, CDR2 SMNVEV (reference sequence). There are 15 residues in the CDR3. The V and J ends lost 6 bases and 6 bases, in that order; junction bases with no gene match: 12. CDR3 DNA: TGTGCCAGCAGAAATATCCGGGACAGGGTGGGCGAGCAGTACTTC. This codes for CASRNIRDRVGEQYF.

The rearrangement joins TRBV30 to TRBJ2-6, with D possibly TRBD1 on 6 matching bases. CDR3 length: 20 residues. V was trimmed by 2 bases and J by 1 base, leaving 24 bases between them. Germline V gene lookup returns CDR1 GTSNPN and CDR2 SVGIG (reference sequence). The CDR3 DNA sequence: TGTGCCTGGAGTCCCTCACCCCCCGGACAGTGGAGGTCTGGGGCCAACGTCCTGACTTTC. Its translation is CAWSPSPPGQWRSGANVLTF.

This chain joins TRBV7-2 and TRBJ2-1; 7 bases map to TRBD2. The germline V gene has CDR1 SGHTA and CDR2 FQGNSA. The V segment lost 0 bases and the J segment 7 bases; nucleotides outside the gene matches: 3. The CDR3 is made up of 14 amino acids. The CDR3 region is CASSLALAVNEQFF. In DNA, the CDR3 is TGTGCCAGCAGCTTAGCCCTAGCGGTTAATGAGCAGTTCTTC.

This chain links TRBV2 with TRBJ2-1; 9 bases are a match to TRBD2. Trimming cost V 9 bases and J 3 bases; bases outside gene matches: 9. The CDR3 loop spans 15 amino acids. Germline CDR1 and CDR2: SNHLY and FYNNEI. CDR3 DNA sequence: TGTGCCAGAGGCTCAGCGGGGGGCGACTACAATGAGCAGTTCTTC. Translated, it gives CARGSAGGDYNEQFF.

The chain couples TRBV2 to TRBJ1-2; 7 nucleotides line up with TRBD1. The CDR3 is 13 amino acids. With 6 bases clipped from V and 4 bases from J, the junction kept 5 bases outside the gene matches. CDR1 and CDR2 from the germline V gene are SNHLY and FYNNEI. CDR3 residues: CASSAGTVYGYTF. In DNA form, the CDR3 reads TGTGCCAGCAGCGCCGGGACAGTCTATGGCTACACCTTC.

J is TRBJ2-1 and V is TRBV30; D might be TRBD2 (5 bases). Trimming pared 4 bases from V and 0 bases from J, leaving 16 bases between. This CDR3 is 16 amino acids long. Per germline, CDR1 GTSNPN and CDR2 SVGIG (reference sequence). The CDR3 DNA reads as TGTGCCTGGAATCTTCGGGGATTGAGCTCCTACAATGAGCAGTTCTTC. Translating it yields CAWNLRGLSSYNEQFF.

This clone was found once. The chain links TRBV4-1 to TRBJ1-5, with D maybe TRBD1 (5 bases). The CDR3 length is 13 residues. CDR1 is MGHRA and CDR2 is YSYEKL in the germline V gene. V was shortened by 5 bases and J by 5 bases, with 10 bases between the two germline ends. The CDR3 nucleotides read TGCGCCAGCAGCAACGGGGGTTATCAGCCCCAGCATTTT. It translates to CASSNGGYQPQHF.

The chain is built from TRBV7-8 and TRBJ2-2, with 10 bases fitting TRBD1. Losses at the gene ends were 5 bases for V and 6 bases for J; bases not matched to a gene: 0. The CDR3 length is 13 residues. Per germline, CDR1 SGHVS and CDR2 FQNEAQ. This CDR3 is CASSGQGAGELFF. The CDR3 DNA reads TGTGCCAGCAGCGGACAGGGGGCCGGGGAGCTGTTTTTT.

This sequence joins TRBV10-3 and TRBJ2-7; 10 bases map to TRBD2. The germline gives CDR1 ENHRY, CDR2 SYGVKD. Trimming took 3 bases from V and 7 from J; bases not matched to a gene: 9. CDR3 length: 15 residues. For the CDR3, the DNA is TGTGCCATCAGTGACCCTAGCGGGAGTTTGCGTGAGCAGTACTTC. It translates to CAISDPSGSLREQYF.

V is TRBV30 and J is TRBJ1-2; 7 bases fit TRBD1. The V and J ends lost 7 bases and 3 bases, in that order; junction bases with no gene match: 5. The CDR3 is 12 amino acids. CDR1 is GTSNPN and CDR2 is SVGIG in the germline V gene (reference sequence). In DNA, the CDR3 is TGTGCCTCATCCGACAGGGACTATGGCTACACCTTC. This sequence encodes CASSDRDYGYTF. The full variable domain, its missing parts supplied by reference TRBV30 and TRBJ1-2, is SQTIHQWPATLVQPVGSPLSLECTVEGTSNPNLYWYRQAAGRGLQLLFYSVGIGQISSEVPQNLSASRPQDRQFILSSKKLLLSDSGFYLCASSDRDYGYTFGSGTRLTVV.

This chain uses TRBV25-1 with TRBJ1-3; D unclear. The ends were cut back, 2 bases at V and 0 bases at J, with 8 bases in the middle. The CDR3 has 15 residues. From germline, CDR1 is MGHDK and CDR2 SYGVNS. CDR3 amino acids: CASSEGSYSGNTIYF. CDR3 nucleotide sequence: TGTGCCAGCAGTGAAGGTAGCTACTCTGGAAACACCATATATTTT.

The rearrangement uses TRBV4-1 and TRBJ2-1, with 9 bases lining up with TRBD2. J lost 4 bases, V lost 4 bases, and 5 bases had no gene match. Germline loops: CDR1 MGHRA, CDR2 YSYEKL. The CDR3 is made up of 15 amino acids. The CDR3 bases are TGCGCCAGCAGCCCCCTAGCGGGGCTATACAATGAGCAGTTCTTC. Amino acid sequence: CASSPLAGLYNEQFF.

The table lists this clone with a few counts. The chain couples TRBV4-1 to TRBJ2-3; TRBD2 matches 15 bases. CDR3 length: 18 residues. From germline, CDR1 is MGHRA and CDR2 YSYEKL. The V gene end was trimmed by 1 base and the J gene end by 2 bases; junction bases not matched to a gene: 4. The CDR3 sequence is CASSQGGLAGGHTDTQYF. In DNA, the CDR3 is TGCGCCAGCAGCCAAGGGGGACTAGCGGGGGGTCACACAGATACGCAGTATTTT.

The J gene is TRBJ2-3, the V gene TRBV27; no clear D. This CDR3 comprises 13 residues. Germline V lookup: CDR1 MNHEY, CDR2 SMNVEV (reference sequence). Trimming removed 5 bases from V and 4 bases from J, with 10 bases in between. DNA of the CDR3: TGTGCCAGCAGTCTTACCCGGGCAGATACGCAGTATTTT. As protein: CASSLTRADTQYF.

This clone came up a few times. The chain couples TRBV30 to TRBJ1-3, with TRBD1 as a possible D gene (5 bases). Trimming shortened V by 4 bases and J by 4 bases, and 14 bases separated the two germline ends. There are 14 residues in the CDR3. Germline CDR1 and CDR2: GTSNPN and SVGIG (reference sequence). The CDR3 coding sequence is TGTGCCTGGAACTTATGGGGGGTCGGAAACACCATATATTTT. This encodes CAWNLWGVGNTIYF.

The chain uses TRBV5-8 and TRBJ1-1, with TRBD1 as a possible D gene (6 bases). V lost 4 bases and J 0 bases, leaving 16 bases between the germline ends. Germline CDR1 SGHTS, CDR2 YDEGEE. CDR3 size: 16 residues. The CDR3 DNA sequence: TGTGCCAGCAGCGGGTGGGGGCGCCCCCTGAACACTGAAGCTTTCTTT. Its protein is CASSGWGRPLNTEAFF.

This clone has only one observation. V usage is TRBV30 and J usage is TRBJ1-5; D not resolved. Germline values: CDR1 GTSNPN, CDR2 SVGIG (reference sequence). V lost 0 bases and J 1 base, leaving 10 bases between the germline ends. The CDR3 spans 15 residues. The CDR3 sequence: CAWSVNPMSNQPQHF. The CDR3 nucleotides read TGTGCCTGGAGTGTAAATCCCATGAGCAATCAGCCCCAGCATTTT.

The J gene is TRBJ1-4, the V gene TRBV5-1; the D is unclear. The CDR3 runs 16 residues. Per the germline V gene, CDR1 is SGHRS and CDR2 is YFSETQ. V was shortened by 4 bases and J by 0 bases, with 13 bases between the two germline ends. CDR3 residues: CASSKEGSATNEKLFF. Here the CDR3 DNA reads TGCGCCAGCAGCAAAGAAGGGAGTGCAACTAATGAAAAACTGTTTTTT.

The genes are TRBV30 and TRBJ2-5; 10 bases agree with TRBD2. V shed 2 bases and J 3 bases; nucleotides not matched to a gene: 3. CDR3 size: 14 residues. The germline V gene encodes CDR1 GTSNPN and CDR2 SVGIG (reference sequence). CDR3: CAWSLGLAEETQYF. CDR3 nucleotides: TGTGCCTGGAGTTTAGGACTAGCGGAAGAGACCCAGTACTTC.

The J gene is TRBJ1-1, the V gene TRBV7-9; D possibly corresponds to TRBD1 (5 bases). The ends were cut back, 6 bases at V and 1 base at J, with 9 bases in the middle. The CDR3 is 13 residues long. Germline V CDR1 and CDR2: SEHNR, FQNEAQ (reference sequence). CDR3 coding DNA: TGTGCCAGCAGTCGGAGGGGGAACACTGAAGCTTTCTTT. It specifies CASSRRGNTEAFF.